The rows below give T cell receptor beta chains drawn from one sample of a study of cytotoxic CD8 clonotypes in ibrutinib-treated CLL. The repertoire was sequenced with immunoSEQ multiplex PCR; TCRdb's copy has only in-frame clones and lacks some. The sample holds roughly 180,000 clones, approximately 72% seen once. The sample was PBMCs, taken after 24 months of ibrutinib treatment. These receptor sequences come from a human donor with chronic lymphocytic leukemia. Each CDR3 is given with its conserved first and last residue. A D gene is named only where the DNA matches it firmly. Where a row states a size, it is once, few, many or the class of an expanded clone; other rows omit it.

few	TRBV5-1	TRBJ1-1	TRBD1	CASSLVGQGDTEAFF	TGCGCCAGCAGCTTGGTAGGACAGGGGGACACTGAAGCTTTCTTT
few	TRBV7-9	TRBJ1-4	.	CASSNTGEKLFF	TGTGCCAGCAGCAATACAGGGGAAAAACTGTTTTTT
once	TRBV4-1	TRBJ1-4	.	CASSPREGDEKLFF	TGCGCCAGCAGCCCCCGGGAAGGGGATGAAAAACTGTTTTTT
few	TRBV2	TRBJ2-5	.	CASSEFRQGRGTQYF	TGTGCCAGCAGTGAGTTTAGGCAGGGTCGGGGGACCCAGTACTTC
.	TRBV28	TRBJ1-2	TRBD1	CASSSTRRVGQVYGYTF	TGTGCCAGCAGCAGTACTAGGAGAGTGGGACAGGTCTATGGCTACACCTTC
.	TRBV6-4	TRBJ1-2	TRBD1	CASSEGTGGNYGYTF	TGTGCCAGCAGCGAAGGGACAGGGGGCAACTATGGCTACACCTTC
.	TRBV7-2	TRBJ1-1	.	CASSLVVLVEAFF	TGTGCCAGCAGCTTAGTCGTGCTAGTAGAAGCTTTCTTT
.	TRBV29-1	TRBJ2-3	.	CSGTFSADTQYF	TGCAGCGGGACTTTCAGCGCAGATACGCAGTATTTT
once	TRBV6-1	TRBJ2-2	TRBD1	CASKGAITGELFF	TGTGCCAGCAAGGGGGCTATCACCGGGGAGCTGTTTTTT
.	TRBV5-1	TRBJ2-3	TRBD1	CASSPTGGLSTDTQYF	TGCGCCAGCAGCCCAACAGGGGGGTTGAGCACAGATACGCAGTATTTT
.	TRBV14	TRBJ2-5	.	CASSQDLQTQYF	TGTGCCAGCAGCCAAGATCTGCAGACCCAGTACTTC
.	TRBV20-1	TRBJ2-1	.	CSAQTVNEQFF	TGCAGTGCGCAGACAGTGAATGAGCAGTTCTTC
.	TRBV11-2	TRBJ2-7	.	CASSFNQVSDYEQYF	TGTGCCAGCAGCTTTAATCAGGTTAGCGACTACGAGCAGTACTTC
few	TRBV11-2	TRBJ2-7	.	CASSLGFEQYF	TGTGCCAGCAGCTTAGGTTTTGAGCAGTACTTC
few	TRBV2	TRBJ2-1	.	CASSETGYNEQFF	TGTGCCAGCAGTGAAACTGGATACAATGAGCAGTTCTTC
.	TRBV7-2	TRBJ1-4	.	CASSPPLSGHNEKLFF	TGTGCCAGCAGCCCTCCGTTATCGGGTCATAATGAAAAACTGTTTTTT
once	TRBV27	TRBJ1-1	.	CASSLQTPGGSLVNTEAFF	TGTGCCAGCAGTTTGCAAACCCCTGGAGGTAGTTTGGTGAACACTGAAGCTTTCTTT
once	TRBV7-3	TRBJ2-6	.	CASSLTQQGFRSGANVLTF	TGTGCCAGCAGCTTAACGCAGCAGGGGTTTCGCTCTGGGGCCAACGTCCTGACTTTC
few	TRBV11-2	TRBJ1-3	.	CASSPTYGGNTIYF	TGTGCCAGCAGCCCAACGTATGGGGGAAACACCATATATTTT
few	TRBV19	TRBJ1-2	TRBD1	CATTISPGTAKNYGYTF	TGTGCCACCACAATCTCCCCAGGGACAGCGAAAAACTATGGCTACACCTTC
.	TRBV7-2	TRBJ2-7	.	CASSQEYGPYEQYF	TGTGCCAGCAGCCAAGAGTACGGTCCCTACGAGCAGTACTTC
.	TRBV7-9	TRBJ2-5	TRBD2	CASSLFGLAGEETQYF	TGTGCCAGCAGCTTGTTCGGACTAGCGGGAGAAGAGACCCAGTACTTC
.	TRBV11-2	TRBJ2-1	TRBD2	CASSSTSAGGAQFF	TGTGCCAGCAGCTCTACTAGCGCCGGAGGTGCGCAGTTCTTC
.	TRBV27	TRBJ1-5	.	CASTQRFNQPQHF	TGTGCCAGCACTCAGCGTTTCAATCAGCCCCAGCATTTT
.	TRBV19	TRBJ1-5	.	CASSPTLGDGNQPQHF	TGTGCCAGTAGCCCTACCCTAGGGGACGGCAATCAGCCCCAGCATTTT
.	TRBV30	TRBJ1-3	TRBD1	CAWSDRGGRNTIYF	TGTGCCTGGAGTGACAGGGGAGGCCGAAACACCATATATTTT
.	TRBV7-9	TRBJ2-1	.	CASSSTDGVEQFF	TGTGCCAGCAGTTCGACGGATGGGGTCGAGCAGTTCTTC
.	TRBV28	TRBJ1-5	TRBD1	CASSVGQPASLSQHF	TGTGCCAGCAGTGTGGGACAGCCTGCTTCGTTGTCCCAGCATTTT
.	TRBV27	TRBJ2-7	.	CASSFSLQGFYEQYF	TGTGCCAGCAGTTTTTCCCTACAGGGATTCTACGAGCAGTACTTC
.	TRBV25-1	TRBJ1-1	.	CASSLLGAGNTEAFF	TGTGCCAGCAGCCTCCTAGGGGCGGGAAACACTGAAGCTTTCTTT
.	TRBV27	TRBJ2-3	TRBD2	CASSPGWTSGSVDTQYF	TGTGCCAGCAGTCCGGGATGGACTAGCGGGAGCGTCGATACGCAGTATTTT
.	TRBV7-8	TRBJ2-7	TRBD2	CASSYLAGAGPYEQYF	TGTGCCAGCAGCTACCTAGCGGGAGCTGGGCCCTACGAGCAGTACTTC
.	TRBV5-4	TRBJ2-1	.	CASSPLLGVGWVF	TGTGCCAGCAGCCCTCTCTTGGGAGTAGGCTGGGTCTTC
.	TRBV4-1	TRBJ2-1	.	CASSQGRGAYNEQFF	TGCGCCAGCAGCCAGGGGCGGGGCGCCTACAATGAGCAGTTCTTC
.	TRBV28	TRBJ2-5	.	CASSLEDAGETQYF	TGTGCCAGCAGTTTAGAGGACGCCGGGGAGACCCAGTACTTC
.	TRBV7-2	TRBJ1-2	.	CASSLVQGYNYGYTF	TGTGCCAGCAGCTTAGTACAGGGTTATAACTATGGCTACACCTTC
few	TRBV4-1	TRBJ2-1	TRBD2	CASSQGSGLAGVMQFF	TGCGCCAGCAGCCAAGGCTCGGGACTAGCGGGAGTTATGCAGTTCTTC
.	TRBV27	TRBJ2-7	.	CASSFHSSSYEQYF	TGTGCCAGCAGTTTCCATTCGAGCTCCTACGAGCAGTACTTC
.	TRBV20-1	TRBJ1-1	.	CSARAAVEAFF	TGCAGTGCTAGAGCTGCTGTTGAAGCTTTCTTT
few	TRBV9	TRBJ1-3	TRBD1	CASSVSGQASGNTIYF	TGTGCCAGCAGCGTGTCGGGACAGGCATCAGGAAACACCATATATTTT
.	TRBV7-9	TRBJ2-7	TRBD1	CASSLFGTASYEQYF	TGTGCCAGCAGCTTGTTCGGGACAGCCTCCTACGAGCAGTACTTC
.	TRBV27	TRBJ2-7	.	CASSLGARFYEQYF	TGTGCCAGCAGTTTAGGGGCTAGGTTCTACGAGCAGTACTTC
.	TRBV5-1	TRBJ1-5	.	CASSPEGGSNQPQHF	TGCGCCAGCAGCCCGGAGGGGGGAAGCAATCAGCCCCAGCATTTT
.	TRBV30	TRBJ2-1	TRBD2	CAWSSSGVDEQFF	TGTGCCTGGAGTTCTAGCGGGGTAGATGAGCAGTTCTTC
once	TRBV30	TRBJ1-5	.	CAWSDRSNQPQHF	TGTGCCTGGAGCGACAGGAGCAATCAGCCCCAGCATTTT
few	TRBV14	TRBJ2-1	TRBD1	CASSQDRTGGVF	TGTGCCAGCAGCCAAGATAGGACAGGGGGGGTCTTC
.	TRBV25-1	TRBJ2-1	.	CASSDHQGPGDNEQFF	TGTGCCAGCAGTGACCACCAAGGACCCGGGGACAATGAGCAGTTCTTC
once	TRBV5-4	TRBJ2-3	TRBD1	CASSSGTGDVTQYF	TGTGCCAGCAGTTCCGGGACAGGGGATGTTACGCAGTATTTT
few	TRBV18	TRBJ2-7	.	CASSPLSYEQYF	TGTGCCAGCTCACCACTGAGCTACGAGCAGTACTTC
few	TRBV7-6	TRBJ2-3	TRBD2	CASSRTSGRVTDTQYF	TGTGCCAGCAGCCGGACTAGCGGGAGGGTCACAGATACGCAGTATTTT
.	TRBV28	TRBJ2-1	TRBD2	CASSLLAGKNEQFF	TGTGCCAGCAGTTTGTTAGCGGGAAAGAATGAGCAGTTCTTC